A single sample is the source of the 21 T cell receptor beta chains below, sequenced in a study of blood T cells in healthy people across ages. Together with a sample-barcoded 5' primer, a J-beta primer mix was included in a second PCR lasting about 7 to 11 cycles. A single record per CDR3 protein comes from TCRdb applying MiXCR to the 5' RACE reads. Of some 1.5 million distinct CDR3 sequences in the sample, approximately 43% are singletons; the top ten hold about 4%. The sequencing sample was made of blood. All receptors derive from a woman aged 18-29 years in good health.

The V gene is TRBV20-1, the J gene TRBJ1-4; D not certain. The CDR3 is 13 amino acids. Trimming took 0 bases from V and 7 from J, leaving 9 bases between them. Germline V gene data show CDR1 as DFQATT and CDR2 as SNEGSKA (reference sequence). Written as DNA, the CDR3 is TGCAGTGCTAGAGAAAGGGCATCTGAAAAACTGTTTTTT. Protein: CSARERASEKLFF.

This clonotype was found many times. The V call is TRBV6-5, the J call TRBJ2-1, with D perhaps TRBD2 (6 bases). This CDR3 has 15 residues. The V and J ends lost 7 bases and 5 bases respectively, with 18 bases between them. Germline loops: CDR1 MNHEY, CDR2 SVGAGI. CDR3 DNA: TGTGCCAGCACCGTTAGCGGTAGTGGCCACAATGAGCAGTTCTTC. Translation: CASTVSGSGHNEQFF.

Many counts were recorded for this clonotype. The chain carries TRBV29-1 and TRBJ2-7; D uncertain. With 1 base removed from V and 2 bases from J, the gap between germline ends came to 9 bases. The CDR3 is 13 amino acids. The V gene's germline CDR1 is SQVTM and CDR2 ANQGSEA. CDR3 sequence reads: CSVEVGSPYEQYF. CDR3 bases: TGCAGCGTTGAAGTAGGCAGTCCCTACGAGCAGTACTTC.

The chain uses TRBV2 and TRBJ1-3; perhaps TRBD1 as D (6 bases). Germline-derived CDR1 and CDR2 are SNHLY and FYNNEI. V lost 6 bases to trimming and J lost 0 bases, with 12 bases between them. This CDR3 contains 15 residues. The CDR3 sequence is CASSRQARSGNTIYF. Written as DNA, the CDR3 is TGTGCCAGCAGCCGACAGGCTCGCTCTGGAAACACCATATATTTT.

The chain joins TRBV4-3 to TRBJ2-3, with D possibly being TRBD1 (5 bases). The CDR3 contains 15 residues. The V and J ends lost 0 bases and 4 bases respectively, with 11 bases between them. CDR1 and CDR2 (germline): LGHNA, YSLEER. CDR3 in amino acids: CASSQDWGPSDTQYF. The CDR3 nucleotides are TGCGCCAGCAGCCAAGACTGGGGCCCATCAGATACGCAGTATTTT.

The chain joins TRBV9 to TRBJ2-2; tentative D call: TRBD2 (5 bases). The V end lost 5 bases, the J end lost 5 bases, and 13 bases lay between the germline ends. The CDR3 covers 14 residues. CDR1 is SGDLS, CDR2 YYNGEE, per germline. This chain's CDR3 is CASSGPPGTGELFF. The DNA for the CDR3 is TGTGCCAGCAGTGGACCTCCGGGGACCGGGGAGCTGTTTTTT.

This clonotype was detected only a few times. The chain joins TRBV25-1 to TRBJ2-5, with D tentatively TRBD2 (5 bases). V was pared by 1 base and J by 7 bases, with 7 bases between. CDR1 MGHDK and CDR2 SYGVNS come from the germline V gene. The CDR3 loop spans 12 amino acids. The CDR3: CASSEFGRTQYF. CDR3 DNA: TGTGCCAGCAGTGAATTTGGGAGGACCCAGTACTTC.

This clonotype has only a few counts. This chain joins TRBV7-9 and TRBJ2-7; 9 bases map to TRBD1. This CDR3 comprises 13 residues. CDR1 and CDR2 from the germline V gene are SEHNR and FQNEAQ (reference sequence). With V trimmed by 8 bases and J by 3 bases, 5 bases remained unmatched. The CDR3 nucleotides are TGTGCCAGCCAGGGGGACAGGGACTACGAGCAGTACTTC. This gives the protein CASQGDRDYEQYF. The full variable domain, in which reference TRBV7-9 and TRBJ2-7 provide the parts outside the CDR3, is DTGVSQNPRHKITKRGQNVTFRCDPISEHNRLYWYRQTLGQGPEFLTYFQNEAQLEKSRLLSDRFSAERPKGSFSTLEIQRTEQGDSAMYLCASQGDRDYEQYFGPGTRLTVT.

CDR3 in amino acids: CASSWGDSSGANVLTF. CDR3 coding DNA: TGCGCCAGCAGCTGGGGGGACAGTTCTGGGGCCAACGTCCTGACTTTC. This sequence joins TRBV5-1 and TRBJ2-6; D perhaps matches TRBD1 (7 bases). Looked up from germline, CDR1 is SGHRS and CDR2 is YFSETQ. The CDR3 has 16 residues. V was cut by 3 bases and J by 1 base, with 11 bases left in between.

V and J are TRBV3-1 and TRBJ2-1; D is uncertain. The V end was cut by 4 bases, the J end by 1 base, with 8 bases between. There are 14 residues in the CDR3. Germline V gene lookup returns CDR1 LGHDT and CDR2 YNNKEL (reference sequence). In nucleotides, the CDR3 is TGTGCCAGCAGCCGGAGAACTTCCTACAATGAGCAGTTCTTC. This sequence encodes CASSRRTSYNEQFF.

Points on this clonotype: This may stem from a read error, because a much larger clone lies one nucleotide away. V gene TRBV29-1 combines with J gene TRBJ2-3; D not resolved. The V gene lost 5 bases and the J gene lost 4 bases, with 13 bases spanning the gap. Germline CDR1 is SQVTM and CDR2 is ANQGSEA. The CDR3 contains 13 residues. Here the CDR3 DNA reads TGCAGCGTTTTGGGCGAAAGCGCAGATACGCAGTATTTT. Its translation: CSVLGESADTQYF.

The V call is TRBV10-3, the J call TRBJ2-5, with 7 positions matching TRBD1. In germline, CDR1 is ENHRY, CDR2 SYGVKD. V was clipped by 10 bases and J by 1 base; unmatched bases: 9. The CDR3 is made up of 14 amino acids. DNA for the CDR3: TGTGCCACCACCACAGGGGATAGCCAAGAGACCCAGTACTTC. Its protein product is CATTTGDSQETQYF.

The V gene is TRBV28, the J gene TRBJ2-1, with 7 nucleotides matching TRBD1. Germline-derived CDR1 and CDR2 are MDHEN and SYDVKM. The ends lost 7 bases at V and 6 bases at J; junction bases unmatched: 12. The CDR3 runs to 15 residues. The CDR3 is CASISGTEHVNEQFF. DNA of the CDR3: TGTGCCAGCATCTCCGGGACAGAACACGTCAATGAGCAGTTCTTC.

This clonotype was seen only a few times. The chain recombines TRBV6-2 or TRBV6-3 with TRBJ2-7; D is unclear. V dropped 0 bases and J dropped 3 bases, with 12 bases sitting between them. The germline V gene has CDR1 MNHEY and CDR2 SVGEGT. This CDR3 contains 15 residues. The chain's CDR3 is CASSYSSLAGYEQYF. The CDR3 nucleotides read TGTGCCAGCAGTTACTCGAGTCTGGCAGGCTACGAGCAGTACTTC.

V is TRBV7-2 and J is TRBJ1-6; unclear D gene. With 1 base removed from V and 0 bases from J, the gap between germline ends came to 13 bases. From germline, CDR1 is SGHTA and CDR2 FQGNSA. The CDR3 contains 18 residues. The CDR3 DNA is TGTGCCAGCAGCTTAGTCCTAAGGGCGAGCTCCTATAATTCACCCCTCCACTTT. Translated: CASSLVLRASSYNSPLHF.

The chain carries TRBV3-1 and TRBJ2-7; D is unclear. There are 15 residues in the CDR3. Per the germline V gene, CDR1 is LGHDT and CDR2 is YNNKEL (reference sequence). The germline V and J ends were trimmed by 3 bases and 0 bases, with 12 bases remaining between them. CDR3 DNA: TGTGCCAGCAGCCACCAAGGCCTTTCCTCCTACGAGCAGTACTTC. Its translation is CASSHQGLSSYEQYF.

This clonotype was seen a handful of times. The chain uses TRBV27 and TRBJ2-1; TRBD2 matches at 7 bases. V gave up 2 bases and J gave up 8 bases; unmatched junction bases: 6. CDR3 size: 14 residues. From germline, CDR1 is MNHEY and CDR2 SMNVEV (reference sequence). This CDR3 reads CASSLVLAHDEQFF. CDR3 nucleotides: TGTGCCAGCAGTTTAGTACTAGCGCACGATGAGCAGTTCTTC.

This clonotype showed up just a few times. This chain uses TRBV5-1 with TRBJ2-4; no firm D call. The assigned J gene may be wrong: the sequence end matches TRBJ2-7 better. Germline loops: CDR1 SGHRS, CDR2 YFSETQ. The CDR3 loop spans 12 amino acids. The CDR3 DNA reads as TGCGCCAGCAGCGTGGGGTCGTCCGAGCAGTACTTC. Residues: CASSVGSSEQYF.

CDR3 DNA: TGTGCCAGCAGTTTATCAGGGATTGTGGCCGAGCAGTACTTC. Translation gives CASSLSGIVAEQYF. This chain links TRBV28 with TRBJ2-7; D is perhaps TRBD1 (5 bases). CDR3 length: 14 residues. V dropped 1 base and J dropped 6 bases, with 13 bases sitting between them. CDR1 and CDR2 (germline): MDHEN, SYDVKM.

The CDR3 DNA reads TGCAGCGCAACCCAGACAGGTTCAGATACGCAGTATTTT. It codes for CSATQTGSDTQYF. The chain couples TRBV29-1 to TRBJ2-3; possibly TRBD1 for D (6 bases). The V gene's germline CDR1 is SQVTM and CDR2 ANQGSEA. Trimming pared 7 bases from V and 4 bases from J, leaving 15 bases between. This CDR3 spans 13 amino acids.

The chain couples TRBV3-1 to TRBJ2-1, with D uncertain. The germline CDR1 and CDR2 sequences are LGHDT and YNNKEL (reference sequence). This CDR3 is 15 amino acids long. Trimming removed 1 base from V and 1 base from J, with 8 bases in between. CDR3 nucleotides: TGTGCCAGCAGCCAAGGGGTGAATTCCTACAATGAGCAGTTCTTC. This gives the protein CASSQGVNSYNEQFF.